These 27 T cell receptor beta chains share one sample of origin, sequenced in a study of PD-L1 blockade in urothelial cancer. Time point of the sample: peripheral blood 6 weeks after treatment start. Libraries were prepared by immunoSEQ multiplex PCR; TCRdb keeps only in-frame clonotypes and omits some of them. This sample yields 35,000 to 55,000 clones, of which around 80% are seen a single time; about 12% belongs to the top ten. Sequences were derived from PBMCs, sampled around atezolizumab (anti-PD-L1) treatment. Receptors originate from a man between 60 and 70 years old with urothelial cancer.

V usage is TRBV7-9 and J usage is TRBJ2-3; 12 nucleotides match TRBD2. This CDR3 contains 15 residues. The V and J ends lost 6 bases and 2 bases, in that order; junction bases with no gene match: 3. Germline assignment: CDR1 SEHNR and CDR2 FQNEAQ (reference sequence). DNA of the CDR3: TGTGCCAGCAGATGGACTAGCGGGGACACAGATACGCAGTATTTT. It yields the protein CASRWTSGDTDTQYF.

The chain couples TRBV6-1 to TRBJ1-4, with TRBD1 matching over 10 bases. The germline gives CDR1 MNHNS, CDR2 SASEGT. V shed 3 bases, J shed 6 bases, and the junction held 7 bases outside the gene matches. This CDR3 has 16 amino acids. This chain's CDR3 is CASSDLPGQGYEKLFF. The CDR3 DNA reads TGTGCCAGCAGTGATCTTCCGGGACAGGGGTATGAAAAACTGTTTTTT.

The V and J genes are TRBV4-1 and TRBJ2-3, with 10 bases lining up with TRBD1. Germline assignment: CDR1 MGHRA and CDR2 YSYEKL. The CDR3 loop spans 16 amino acids. J gave up 7 bases and V 2 bases, and 9 bases lay outside the gene matches. The CDR3 DNA is TGCGCCAGCAGCCAACCTACCGGGACAGGGGATTATACGCAGTATTTT. Translation: CASSQPTGTGDYTQYF.

Within the sample, this clone is medium-sized (0.01 to 0.1%). This chain connects TRBV6-4 to TRBJ2-1; TRBD1 aligns across 8 bases. The V and J ends lost 4 bases and 0 bases, in that order; junction bases with no gene match: 17. Germline assignment: CDR1 MRHNA and CDR2 SNTAGT. The CDR3 contains 20 residues. The CDR3 is CASSVPRDRLRVTSYNEQFF. As DNA, the CDR3 is TGTGCCAGCAGTGTCCCCCGGGACAGGCTAAGGGTCACCTCCTACAATGAGCAGTTCTTC.

The chain joins TRBV5-6 to TRBJ2-5; 7 bases match TRBD2. Per the germline V gene, CDR1 is SGHDT and CDR2 is YYEEEE. The CDR3 sequence is 16 residues long. Trimming removed 4 bases from V and 5 bases from J; junction bases left unmatched: 14. CDR3 region: CASSGGLRRGSETQYF. Written as DNA, the CDR3 is TGTGCCAGCAGCGGGGGACTAAGGCGGGGATCGGAGACCCAGTACTTC. Filled out from reference TRBV5-6 and TRBJ2-5, the complete variable domain reads DAGVTQSPTHLIKTRGQQVTLRCSPKSGHDTVSWYQQALGQGPQFIFQYYEEEERQRGNFPDRFSGHQFPNYSSELNVNALLLGDSALYLCASSGGLRRGSETQYFGPGTRLLVL.

This sequence joins TRBV2 and TRBJ2-3, with TRBD2 matching 12 bases. V gave up 4 bases and J gave up 2 bases; unmatched junction bases: 7. The CDR3 loop spans 17 amino acids. CDR1 is SNHLY and CDR2 is FYNNEI in the germline V gene. CDR3 amino acids: CASSARLAGDFTDTQYF. In DNA form, the CDR3 reads TGTGCCAGCAGTGCCCGACTAGCGGGAGATTTCACAGATACGCAGTATTTT.

The V and J genes are TRBV5-1 and TRBJ2-5; 11 bases map to TRBD1. The CDR3 covers 17 residues. Germline assignment: CDR1 SGHRS and CDR2 YFSETQ. J gave up 4 bases and V 3 bases, and 11 bases lay outside the gene matches. The CDR3 nucleotides are TGCGCCAGCAGCTGGGGGCTGCGGACAGGGGGCACAGAGACCCAGTACTTC. Its protein product is CASSWGLRTGGTETQYF.

The chain carries TRBV6-5 and TRBJ1-3; TRBD1 matches 8 bases. The V gene's germline CDR1 is MNHEY and CDR2 SVGAGI. CDR3 length: 16 amino acids. The trim removed 2 bases at V and 4 bases at J, leaving 7 bases unmatched. CDR3 nucleotides: TGTGCCAGCAGTTACGCTCAGGGGGCGTCGGGAAACACCATATATTTT. This codes for CASSYAQGASGNTIYF.

The J gene is TRBJ2-3, the V gene TRBV7-2; TRBD1 aligns across 8 bases. This CDR3 spans 13 amino acids. V was clipped by 6 bases and J by 4 bases; unmatched bases: 3. Germline CDR1 is SGHTA and CDR2 is FQGNSA. The DNA for the CDR3 is TGTGCCAGCAGGGACAGGGTCGCAGATACGCAGTATTTT. Translating it yields CASRDRVADTQYF.

This chain links TRBV6-5 with TRBJ1-3, with D possibly being TRBD1 (5 bases). CDR3 length: 13 residues. The V gene's germline CDR1 is MNHEY and CDR2 SVGAGI. The V gene lost 8 bases and the J gene lost 1 base, with 9 bases spanning the gap. The CDR3 sequence is CASRTGSGNTIYF. DNA of the CDR3: TGTGCCAGCCGAACAGGATCTGGAAACACCATATATTTT.

The chain combines TRBV20-1 with TRBJ1-2, with D hard to call. Germline CDR1 reads DFQATT; CDR2 reads SNEGSKA (reference sequence). The CDR3 length is 11 residues. The V and J ends lost 5 bases and 9 bases respectively, with 13 bases between them. Written as DNA, the CDR3 is TGCAGTGCTCCCTACTCCGAGAGCTACACCTTC. Encoded protein: CSAPYSESYTF.

In this sample, this clone turned up a few times. The chain uses TRBV5-5 and TRBJ1-3; D unclear. Per germline, CDR1 SGHKS and CDR2 YYEKEE (reference sequence). V was pared by 4 bases and J by 0 bases, with 11 bases between. The CDR3 loop spans 15 amino acids. This CDR3 reads CASSSGRASGNTIYF. CDR3 nucleotide sequence: TGTGCCAGCAGCAGCGGACGGGCCTCTGGAAACACCATATATTTT.

The V call is TRBV4-3, the J call TRBJ2-2, with D possibly matching TRBD1 (5 bases). The CDR3 covers 15 residues. Trimming took off 0 bases at V and 6 bases at J, with 11 bases between the two ends. CDR1 is LGHNA and CDR2 is YSLEER in the germline V gene. The CDR3 reads CASSQDATDPGELFF. CDR3 nucleotides: TGCGCCAGCAGCCAAGATGCGACAGATCCCGGGGAGCTGTTTTTT.

The chain couples TRBV29-1 to TRBJ1-2; a weak D match, TRBD1 (6 bases). Germline lookup yields CDR1 SQVTM and CDR2 ANQGSEA. The V gene lost 5 bases and the J gene lost 4 bases, with 17 bases spanning the gap. The CDR3 contains 14 residues. The CDR3: CSVRFEGDLYGYTF. CDR3 sequence (DNA): TGCAGCGTTAGGTTCGAGGGGGACCTCTATGGCTACACCTTC.

The sample holds one count of this clone. The rearrangement links TRBV21-1 to TRBJ2-3; no check of the table's D call, TRBD2, against the DNA was made. TRBV21-1 constitutes a pseudogene. The CDR3 contains 15 residues. This chain's CDR3 is CASSSGTRDTDTQYF. In DNA, the CDR3 is TGTGCCAGCAGCAGCGGGACTAGGGATACAGATACGCAGTATTTT.

V is TRBV18 and J is TRBJ1-5; no reliable D call. V was trimmed by 6 bases and J by 5 bases, leaving 14 bases between them. Germline values: CDR1 KGHSH, CDR2 LQKENI. The CDR3 is 14 amino acids. The CDR3 loop is CASSRDMKDQPQHF. CDR3 bases: TGTGCCAGCTCTCGCGACATGAAGGATCAGCCCCAGCATTTT.

The CDR3 loop reads CSVEEVAGGPYNEQFF. The CDR3 nucleotides are TGCAGCGTTGAAGAGGTAGCGGGAGGGCCTTACAATGAGCAGTTCTTC. The chain is built from TRBV29-1 and TRBJ2-1; the match to TRBD2 covers 11 bases. The CDR3 is made up of 16 amino acids. Germline V gene data show CDR1 as SQVTM and CDR2 as ANQGSEA. V lost 0 bases to trimming and J lost 4 bases; unmatched junction nucleotides: 5.

The gene calls are TRBV18 and TRBJ1-1, with 10 bases that match TRBD1. Germline CDR1 is KGHSH and CDR2 is LQKENI. The CDR3 consists of 16 residues. The ends lost 3 bases at V and 2 bases at J; junction bases unmatched: 6. CDR3 sequence (DNA): TGTGCCAGCTCACCTCAAGACAGGGGGCGAAACACTGAAGCTTTCTTT. It codes for CASSPQDRGRNTEAFF.

The rearrangement links TRBV19 to TRBJ1-2; 8 positions agree with TRBD1. Unmatched junction bases numbered 9, after V lost 8 bases and J lost 4 bases. This CDR3 spans 14 amino acids. Germline CDR1 reads LNHDA; CDR2 reads SQIVND (reference sequence). The CDR3 coding sequence is TGTGCCAGTTCGACCGACACAGGGGGCTATGGCTACACCTTC. Protein product: CASSTDTGGYGYTF. The complete variable domain, with remaining parts taken from reference TRBV19 and TRBJ1-2, reads DGGITQSPKYLFRKEGQNVTLSCEQNLNHDAMYWYRQDPGQGLRLIYYSQIVNDFQKGDIAEGYSVSREKKESFPLTVTSAQKNPTAFYLCASSTDTGGYGYTFGSGTRLTVV.

The chain couples TRBV27 to TRBJ1-5, with unresolved D. This CDR3 has 14 residues. CDR1 and CDR2 (germline): MNHEY, SMNVEV (reference sequence). V was shortened by 3 bases and J by 2 bases, with 8 bases between the two germline ends. Written as DNA, the CDR3 is TGTGCCAGCAGTTTCGGCCGGGGCAATCAGCCCCAGCATTTT. The encoded protein is CASSFGRGNQPQHF.

The rearrangement links TRBV5-1 to TRBJ2-2, with TRBD2 as a possible D gene (6 bases). The V gene lost 4 bases and the J gene lost 6 bases, with 19 bases spanning the gap. In germline, CDR1 is SGHRS, CDR2 YFSETQ. There are 16 residues in the CDR3. The CDR3 bases are TGCGCCAGCAGCGCACGACCGGGAGCCTCGTCCGGGGAGCTGTTTTTT. This encodes CASSARPGASSGELFF.

The chain recombines TRBV7-9 with TRBJ1-1; D ambiguous. The ends were cut back, 5 bases at V and 5 bases at J, with 15 bases in the middle. This CDR3 is 14 amino acids long. The germline gives CDR1 SEHNR, CDR2 FQNEAQ (reference sequence). In nucleotides, the CDR3 is TGTGCCAGCAGCCGTCAGATGGGCGCAACTGAAGCTTTCTTT. Its protein product is CASSRQMGATEAFF.

The chain is built from TRBV28 and TRBJ2-6; D is possibly TRBD2 (6 bases). The CDR3 spans 18 residues. Germline-derived CDR1 and CDR2 are MDHEN and SYDVKM. The V end was cut by 8 bases, the J end by 4 bases, with 24 bases between. CDR3 sequence (DNA): TGTGCCAGCTCCTCCTGGGCGGGATCAGAACCCGGGGCCAACGTCCTGACTTTC. Translating it yields CASSSWAGSEPGANVLTF.

This clone was recorded a few times. This chain links TRBV2 with TRBJ1-5; D unresolved. The V and J ends lost 6 bases and 4 bases respectively, with 10 bases between them. Germline-derived CDR1 and CDR2 are SNHLY and FYNNEI. This CDR3 has 13 amino acids. CDR3 sequence reads: CASRRDRNQPQHF. CDR3 DNA: TGTGCCAGCAGGAGGGATAGGAATCAGCCCCAGCATTTT.

This chain links TRBV5-5 with TRBJ2-7; 8 bases match TRBD1. CDR3 length: 15 amino acids. The trim removed 2 bases at V and 5 bases at J, leaving 9 bases unmatched. Germline V gives CDR1 SGHKS, CDR2 YYEKEE (reference sequence). Here the CDR3 reads CASSFVGDRFHEQYF. In DNA form, the CDR3 reads TGTGCCAGCAGCTTTGTTGGGGACAGGTTCCACGAGCAGTACTTC.

This chain uses TRBV27 with TRBJ2-1; maybe TRBD2 (5 bases). The CDR3 totals 13 residues. The germline V gene encodes CDR1 MNHEY and CDR2 SMNVEV (reference sequence). V lost 5 bases and J lost 10, with 15 bases in between. The CDR3 DNA reads TGTGCCAGCAGTCCCGCAGATGGCGGGGAGCAGTTCTTC. The encoded protein is CASSPADGGEQFF.

This chain joins TRBV28 and TRBJ1-4; D is ambiguous. This CDR3 spans 13 amino acids. Germline CDR1 MDHEN, CDR2 SYDVKM. Deletions cut 5 bases from V and 5 bases from J, with 9 bases between. CDR3 coding DNA: TGTGCCAGCAGTGTACAGAAAAATGAAAAACTGTTTTTT. Its translation: CASSVQKNEKLFF.